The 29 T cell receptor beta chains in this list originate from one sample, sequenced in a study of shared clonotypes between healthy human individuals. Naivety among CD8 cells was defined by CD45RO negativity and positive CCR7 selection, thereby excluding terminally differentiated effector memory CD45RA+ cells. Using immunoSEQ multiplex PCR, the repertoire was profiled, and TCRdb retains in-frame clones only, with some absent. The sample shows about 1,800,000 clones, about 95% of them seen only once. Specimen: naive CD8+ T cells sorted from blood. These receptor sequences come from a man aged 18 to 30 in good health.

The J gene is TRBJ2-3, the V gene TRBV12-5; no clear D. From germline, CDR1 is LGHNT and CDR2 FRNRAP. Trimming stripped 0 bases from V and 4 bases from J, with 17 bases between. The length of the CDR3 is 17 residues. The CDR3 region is CASGLVKGMGRPDTQYF. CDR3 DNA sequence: TGTGCTAGTGGTTTGGTAAAGGGAATGGGTCGGCCAGATACGCAGTATTTT.

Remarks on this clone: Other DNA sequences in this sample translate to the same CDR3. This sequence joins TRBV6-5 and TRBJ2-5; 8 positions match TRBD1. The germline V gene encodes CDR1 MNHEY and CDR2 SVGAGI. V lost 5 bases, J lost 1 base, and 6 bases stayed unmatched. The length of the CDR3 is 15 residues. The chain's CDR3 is CASSPGGAIQETQYF. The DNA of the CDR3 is TGTGCCAGCAGTCCAGGGGGCGCGATCCAAGAGACCCAGTACTTC.

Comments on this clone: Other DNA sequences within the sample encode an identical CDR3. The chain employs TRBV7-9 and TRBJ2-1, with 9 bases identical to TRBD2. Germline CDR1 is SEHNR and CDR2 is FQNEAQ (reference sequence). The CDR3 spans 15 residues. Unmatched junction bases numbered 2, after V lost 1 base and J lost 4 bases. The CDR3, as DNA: TGTGCCAGCAGCTTAGTAGCGGGAGCATACAATGAGCAGTTCTTC. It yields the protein CASSLVAGAYNEQFF.

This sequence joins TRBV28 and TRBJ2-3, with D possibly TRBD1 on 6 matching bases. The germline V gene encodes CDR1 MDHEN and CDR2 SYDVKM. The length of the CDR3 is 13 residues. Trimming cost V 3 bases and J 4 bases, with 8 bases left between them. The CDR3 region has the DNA TGTGCCAGCAGTTTCCCAGGGGCAGATACGCAGTATTTT. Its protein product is CASSFPGADTQYF.

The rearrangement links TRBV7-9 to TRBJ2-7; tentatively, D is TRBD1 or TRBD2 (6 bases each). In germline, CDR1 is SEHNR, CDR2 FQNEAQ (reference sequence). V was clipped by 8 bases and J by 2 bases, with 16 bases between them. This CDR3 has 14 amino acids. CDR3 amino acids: CASGPGGSAYEQYF. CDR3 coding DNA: TGTGCCAGCGGCCCCGGGGGCAGCGCCTACGAGCAGTACTTC.

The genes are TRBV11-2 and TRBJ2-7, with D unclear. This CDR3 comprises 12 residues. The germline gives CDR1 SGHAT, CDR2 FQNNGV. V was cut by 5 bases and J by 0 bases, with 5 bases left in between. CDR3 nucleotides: TGTGCCAGCAGCCTCCACTCCTACGAGCAGTACTTC. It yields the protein CASSLHSYEQYF.

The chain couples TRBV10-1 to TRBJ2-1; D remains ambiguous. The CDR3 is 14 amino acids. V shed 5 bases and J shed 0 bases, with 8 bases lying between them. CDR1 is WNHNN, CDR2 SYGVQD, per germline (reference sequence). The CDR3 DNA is TGCGCCAGCAGTACGGCGAGCTCCTACAATGAGCAGTTCTTC. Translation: CASSTASSYNEQFF.

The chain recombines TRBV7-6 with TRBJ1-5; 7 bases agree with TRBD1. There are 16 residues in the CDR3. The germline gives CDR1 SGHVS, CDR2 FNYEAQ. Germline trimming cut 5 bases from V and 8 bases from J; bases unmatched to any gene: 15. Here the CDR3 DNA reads TGTGCCAGCAGCCAAGCCGGGACAGCATCCTCAGAGCCCCAGCATTTT. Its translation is CASSQAGTASSEPQHF.

DNA for the CDR3: TGTGCCAGCAGGTACGGACAGGGAGAGACCCAGTACTTC. Residues: CASRYGQGETQYF. The chain has TRBV7-9 and TRBJ2-5, with TRBD1 identical over 8 bases. Germline V gene lookup returns CDR1 SEHNR and CDR2 FQNEAQ (reference sequence). V was pared by 6 bases and J by 4 bases, with 4 bases of the junction left unmatched. The CDR3 has 13 residues.

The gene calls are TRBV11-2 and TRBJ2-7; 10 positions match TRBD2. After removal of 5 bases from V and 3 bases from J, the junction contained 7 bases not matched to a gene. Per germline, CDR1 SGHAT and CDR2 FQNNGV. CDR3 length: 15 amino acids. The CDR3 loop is CASSPIAGGFYEQYF. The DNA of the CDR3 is TGTGCCAGCAGCCCTATAGCGGGGGGATTCTACGAGCAGTACTTC.

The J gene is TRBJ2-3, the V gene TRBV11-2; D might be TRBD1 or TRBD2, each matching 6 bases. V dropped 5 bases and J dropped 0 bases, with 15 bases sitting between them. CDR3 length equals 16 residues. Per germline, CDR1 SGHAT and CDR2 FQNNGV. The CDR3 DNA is TGTGCCAGCAGCCTCGGAGGAGGGGGGAGCACAGATACGCAGTATTTT. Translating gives CASSLGGGGSTDTQYF.

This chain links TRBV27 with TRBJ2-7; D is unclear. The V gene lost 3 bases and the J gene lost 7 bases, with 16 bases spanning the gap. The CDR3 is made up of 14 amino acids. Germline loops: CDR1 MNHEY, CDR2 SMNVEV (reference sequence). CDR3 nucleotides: TGTGCCAGCAGTTTTGTCGAGACTGCAGATGAGCAGTACTTC. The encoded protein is CASSFVETADEQYF.

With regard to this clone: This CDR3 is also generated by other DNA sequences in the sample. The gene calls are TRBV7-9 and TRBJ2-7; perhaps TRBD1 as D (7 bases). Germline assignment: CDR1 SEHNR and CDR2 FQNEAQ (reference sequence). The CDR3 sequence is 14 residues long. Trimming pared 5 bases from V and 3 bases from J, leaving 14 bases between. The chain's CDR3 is CASSPGDSFYEQYF. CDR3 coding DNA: TGTGCCAGCAGCCCGGGGGACAGCTTCTACGAGCAGTACTTC.

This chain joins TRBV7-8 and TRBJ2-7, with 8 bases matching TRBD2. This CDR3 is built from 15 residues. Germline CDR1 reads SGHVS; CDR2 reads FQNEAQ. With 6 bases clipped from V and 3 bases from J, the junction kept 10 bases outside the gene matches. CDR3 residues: CASSSSGRYFYEQYF. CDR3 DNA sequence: TGTGCCAGCAGTTCGAGCGGGAGATATTTCTACGAGCAGTACTTC.

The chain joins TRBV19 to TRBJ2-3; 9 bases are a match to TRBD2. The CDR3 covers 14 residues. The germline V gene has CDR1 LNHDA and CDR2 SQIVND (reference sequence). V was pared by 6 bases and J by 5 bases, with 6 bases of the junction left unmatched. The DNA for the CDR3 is TGTGCCAGTAGCTTAGCGGGGGTGGGAGATACGCAGTATTTT. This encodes CASSLAGVGDTQYF.

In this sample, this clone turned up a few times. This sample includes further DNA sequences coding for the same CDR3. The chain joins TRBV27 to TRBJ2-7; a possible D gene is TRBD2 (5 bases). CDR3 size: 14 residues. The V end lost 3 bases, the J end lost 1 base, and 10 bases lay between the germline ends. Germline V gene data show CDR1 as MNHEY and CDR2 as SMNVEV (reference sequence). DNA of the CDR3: TGTGCCAGCAGTTTGTCCGGACTTTCCTACGAGCAGTACTTC. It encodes CASSLSGLSYEQYF.

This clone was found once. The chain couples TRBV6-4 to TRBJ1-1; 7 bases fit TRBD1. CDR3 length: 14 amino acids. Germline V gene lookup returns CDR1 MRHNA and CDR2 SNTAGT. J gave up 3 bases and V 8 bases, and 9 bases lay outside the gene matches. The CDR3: CASSAGGEDTEAFF. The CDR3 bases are TGTGCCAGCTCTGCAGGGGGTGAGGACACTGAAGCTTTCTTT.

Here the CDR3 DNA reads TGTGCCAGCAGTCCCCTAGAGCGGGGGGGCCTCTACGAGCAGTACTTC. Amino acid sequence: CASSPLERGGLYEQYF. The chain couples TRBV27 to TRBJ2-7; TRBD2 matches at 10 bases. CDR3 length: 16 residues. The V gene end was trimmed by 5 bases and the J gene end by 3 bases; junction bases not matched to a gene: 10. From germline, CDR1 is MNHEY and CDR2 SMNVEV (reference sequence).

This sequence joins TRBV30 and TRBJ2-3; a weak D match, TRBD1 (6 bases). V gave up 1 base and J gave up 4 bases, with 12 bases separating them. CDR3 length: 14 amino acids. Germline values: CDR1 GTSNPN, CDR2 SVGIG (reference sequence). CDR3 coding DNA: TGTGCCTGGAGTGCCGTGGGGGCCGCAGATACGCAGTATTTT. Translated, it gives CAWSAVGAADTQYF. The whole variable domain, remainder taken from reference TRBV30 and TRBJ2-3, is SQTIHQWPATLVQPVGSPLSLECTVEGTSNPNLYWYRQAAGRGLQLLFYSVGIGQISSEVPQNLSASRPQDRQFILSSKKLLLSDSGFYLCAWSAVGAADTQYFGPGTRLTVL.

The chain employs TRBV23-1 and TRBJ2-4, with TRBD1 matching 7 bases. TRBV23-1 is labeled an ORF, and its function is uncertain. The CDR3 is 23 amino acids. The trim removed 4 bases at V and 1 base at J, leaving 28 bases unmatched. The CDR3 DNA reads TGCGCCAGCAGTCGTTCCCAGGGAATTAAGGGGGCTGCCGTTCGAGTGGCCAAAAACATTCAGTACTTC. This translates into CASSRSQGIKGAAVRVAKNIQYF.

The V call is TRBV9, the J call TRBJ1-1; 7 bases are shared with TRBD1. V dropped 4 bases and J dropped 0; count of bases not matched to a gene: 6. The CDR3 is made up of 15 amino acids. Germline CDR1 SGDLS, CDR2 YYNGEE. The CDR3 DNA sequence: TGTGCCAGCAGCACCCACGGACAGGTGAACACTGAAGCTTTCTTT. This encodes CASSTHGQVNTEAFF.

CDR3 sequence (DNA): TGTGCCAGCAGCTTGGAAGCGGGGACGGTCGAGCAGTACTTC. As protein: CASSLEAGTVEQYF. The chain uses TRBV5-4 and TRBJ2-7, with 7 bases matching TRBD2. This CDR3 is built from 14 residues. Trimming took 0 bases from V and 6 from J; bases not matched to a gene: 6. Germline V gene data show CDR1 as SGHNT and CDR2 as YYREEE (reference sequence).

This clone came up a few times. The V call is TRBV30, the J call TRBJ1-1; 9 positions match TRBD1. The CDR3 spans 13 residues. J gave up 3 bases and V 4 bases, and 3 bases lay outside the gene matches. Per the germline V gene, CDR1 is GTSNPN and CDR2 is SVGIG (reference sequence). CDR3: CAWNRDRDTEAFF. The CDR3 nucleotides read TGTGCCTGGAACCGGGACAGGGACACTGAAGCTTTCTTT.

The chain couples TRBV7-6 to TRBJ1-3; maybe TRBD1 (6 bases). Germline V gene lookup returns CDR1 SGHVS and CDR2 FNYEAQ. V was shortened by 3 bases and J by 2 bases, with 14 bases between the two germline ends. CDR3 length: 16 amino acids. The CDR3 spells CASSLEQGRAGNTIYF. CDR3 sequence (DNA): TGTGCCAGCAGCTTGGAACAGGGAAGGGCTGGAAACACCATATATTTT. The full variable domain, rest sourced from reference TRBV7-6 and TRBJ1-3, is GAGVSQSPRYKVTKRGQDVALRCDPISGHVSLYWYRQALGQGPEFLTYFNYEAQQDKSGLPNDRFSAERPEGSISTLTIQRTEQRDSAMYRCASSLEQGRAGNTIYFGEGSWLTVV.

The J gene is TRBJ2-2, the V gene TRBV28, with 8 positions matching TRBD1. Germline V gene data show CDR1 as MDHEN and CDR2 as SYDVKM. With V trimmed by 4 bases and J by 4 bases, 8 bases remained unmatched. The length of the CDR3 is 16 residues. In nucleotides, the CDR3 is TGTGCCAGCAGTTCGGACAGGGAAAGACCCACCGGGGAGCTGTTTTTT. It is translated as CASSSDRERPTGELFF.

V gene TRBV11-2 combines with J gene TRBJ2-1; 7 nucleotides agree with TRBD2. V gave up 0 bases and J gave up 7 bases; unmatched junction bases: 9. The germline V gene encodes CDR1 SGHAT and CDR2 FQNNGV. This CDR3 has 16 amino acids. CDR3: CASSLESLAGGNEQFF. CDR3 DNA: TGTGCCAGCAGCTTAGAGAGTCTAGCCGGGGGGAATGAGCAGTTCTTC.

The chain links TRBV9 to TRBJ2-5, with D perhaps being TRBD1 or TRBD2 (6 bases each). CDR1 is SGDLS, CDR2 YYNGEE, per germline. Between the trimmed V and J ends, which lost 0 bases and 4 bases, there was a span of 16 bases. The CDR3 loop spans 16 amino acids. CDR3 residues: CASSVEGGQSGETQYF. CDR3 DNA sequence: TGTGCCAGCAGCGTAGAGGGAGGACAGTCCGGAGAGACCCAGTACTTC. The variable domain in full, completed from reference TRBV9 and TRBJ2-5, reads DSGVTQTPKHLITATGQRVTLRCSPRSGDLSVYWYQQSLDQGLQFLIQYYNGEERAKGNILERFSAQQFPDLHSELNLSSLELGDSALYFCASSVEGGQSGETQYFGPGTRLLVL.

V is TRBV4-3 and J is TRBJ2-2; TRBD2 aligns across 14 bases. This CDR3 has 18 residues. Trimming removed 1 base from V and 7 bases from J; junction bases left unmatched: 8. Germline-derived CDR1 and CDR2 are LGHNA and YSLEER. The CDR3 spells CASSQGLAGGPVIGELFF. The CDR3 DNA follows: TGCGCCAGCAGCCAAGGACTAGCGGGAGGGCCCGTAATCGGGGAGCTGTTTTTT.

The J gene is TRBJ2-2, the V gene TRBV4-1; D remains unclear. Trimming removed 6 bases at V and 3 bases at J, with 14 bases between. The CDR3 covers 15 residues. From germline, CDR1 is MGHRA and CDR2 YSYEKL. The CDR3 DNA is TGCGCCAGCAGACGACGGGCCTCGGACACCGGGGAGCTGTTTTTT. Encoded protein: CASRRRASDTGELFF.